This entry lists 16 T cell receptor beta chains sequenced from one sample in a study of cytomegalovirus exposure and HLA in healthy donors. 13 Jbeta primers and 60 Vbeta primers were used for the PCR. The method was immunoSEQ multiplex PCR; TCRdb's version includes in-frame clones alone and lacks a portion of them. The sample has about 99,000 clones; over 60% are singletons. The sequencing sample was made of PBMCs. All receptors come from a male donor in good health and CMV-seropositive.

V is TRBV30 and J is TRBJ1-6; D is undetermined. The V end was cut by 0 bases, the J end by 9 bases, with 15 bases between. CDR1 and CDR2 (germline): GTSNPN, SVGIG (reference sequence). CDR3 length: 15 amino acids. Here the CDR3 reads CAWSVQGSEGSPLHF. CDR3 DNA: TGTGCCTGGAGTGTACAAGGGAGTGAGGGTTCACCCCTCCACTTT.

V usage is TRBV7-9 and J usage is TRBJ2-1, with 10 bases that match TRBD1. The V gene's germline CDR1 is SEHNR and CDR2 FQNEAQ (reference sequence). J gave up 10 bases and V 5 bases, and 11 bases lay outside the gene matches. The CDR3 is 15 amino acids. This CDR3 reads CASSPRTGGVQEQFF. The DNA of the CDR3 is TGTGCCAGCAGCCCCCGGACAGGGGGTGTGCAGGAGCAGTTCTTC.

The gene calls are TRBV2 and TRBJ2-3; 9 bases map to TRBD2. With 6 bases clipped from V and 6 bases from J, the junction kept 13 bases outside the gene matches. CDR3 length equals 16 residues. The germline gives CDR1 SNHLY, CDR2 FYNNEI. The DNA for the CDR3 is TGTGCCAGCAGCACCCCCGCTGCGGGGGGGCCTGATACGCAGTATTTT. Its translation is CASSTPAAGGPDTQYF.

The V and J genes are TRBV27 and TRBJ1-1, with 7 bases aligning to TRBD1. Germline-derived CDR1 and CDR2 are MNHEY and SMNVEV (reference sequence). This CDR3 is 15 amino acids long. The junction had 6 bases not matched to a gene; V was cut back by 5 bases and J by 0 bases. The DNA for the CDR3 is TGTGCCAGCAGTGAACGGGACAGATTGAACACTGAAGCTTTCTTT. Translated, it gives CASSERDRLNTEAFF.

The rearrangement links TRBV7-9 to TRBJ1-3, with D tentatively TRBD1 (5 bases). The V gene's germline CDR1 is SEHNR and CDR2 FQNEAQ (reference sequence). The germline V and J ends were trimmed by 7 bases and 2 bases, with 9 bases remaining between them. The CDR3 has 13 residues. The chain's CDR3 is CASIRGPGNTIYF. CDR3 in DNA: TGTGCCAGCATAAGGGGCCCTGGAAACACCATATATTTT.

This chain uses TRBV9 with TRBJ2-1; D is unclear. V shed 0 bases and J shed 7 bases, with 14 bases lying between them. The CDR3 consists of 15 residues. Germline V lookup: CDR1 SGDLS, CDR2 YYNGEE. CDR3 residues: CASSVGPDLLNEQFF. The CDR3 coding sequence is TGTGCCAGCAGCGTAGGGCCAGATTTACTAAATGAGCAGTTCTTC.

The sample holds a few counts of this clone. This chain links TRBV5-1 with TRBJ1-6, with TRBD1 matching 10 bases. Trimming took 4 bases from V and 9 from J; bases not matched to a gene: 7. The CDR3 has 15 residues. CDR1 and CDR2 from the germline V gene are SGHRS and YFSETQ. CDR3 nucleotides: TGCGCCAGCAGCCTTACGACAGGGGGCACTTCACCCCTCCACTTT. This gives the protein CASSLTTGGTSPLHF.

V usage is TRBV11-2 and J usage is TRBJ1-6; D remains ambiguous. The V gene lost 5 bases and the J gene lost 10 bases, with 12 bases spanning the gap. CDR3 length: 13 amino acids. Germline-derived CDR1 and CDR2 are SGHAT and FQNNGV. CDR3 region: CASSPTPGSPLHF. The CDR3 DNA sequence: TGTGCCAGCAGCCCTACTCCGGGGTCACCCCTCCACTTT.

This CDR3 reads CASSQAEGVNTEAFF. CDR3 bases: TGTGCCAGCAGCCAAGCCGAGGGGGTGAACACTGAAGCTTTCTTT. The gene calls are TRBV4-2 and TRBJ1-1, with a tentative D call TRBD1 (6 bases). Looked up from germline, CDR1 is LGHNA and CDR2 is YNFKEQ. V was cut by 1 base and J by 0 bases, with 9 bases left in between. The length of the CDR3 is 15 residues.

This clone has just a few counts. The CDR3 here is CASSYRGSSYEQYF. DNA of the CDR3: TGTGCCAGCAGCTACAGGGGGAGCTCCTACGAGCAGTACTTC. The chain uses TRBV7-2 and TRBJ2-7; 8 bases agree with TRBD1. J lost 0 bases, V lost 4 bases, and 2 bases had no gene match. This CDR3 has 14 residues. CDR1 and CDR2 from the germline V gene are SGHTA and FQGNSA.

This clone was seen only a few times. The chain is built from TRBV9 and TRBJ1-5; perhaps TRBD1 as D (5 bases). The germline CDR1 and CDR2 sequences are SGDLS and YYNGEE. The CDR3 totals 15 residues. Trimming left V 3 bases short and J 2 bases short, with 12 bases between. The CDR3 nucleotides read TGTGCCAGCAGCGCGGGGGGTCTTGGCAATCAGCCCCAGCATTTT. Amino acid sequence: CASSAGGLGNQPQHF.

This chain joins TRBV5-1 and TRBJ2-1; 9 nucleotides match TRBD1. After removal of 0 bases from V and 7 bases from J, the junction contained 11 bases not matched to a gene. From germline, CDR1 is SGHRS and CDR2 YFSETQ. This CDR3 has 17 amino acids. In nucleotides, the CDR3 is TGCGCCAGCAGCTTGGAGACAGGGGGTAGGAAAGGTAATGAGCAGTTCTTC. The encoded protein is CASSLETGGRKGNEQFF.

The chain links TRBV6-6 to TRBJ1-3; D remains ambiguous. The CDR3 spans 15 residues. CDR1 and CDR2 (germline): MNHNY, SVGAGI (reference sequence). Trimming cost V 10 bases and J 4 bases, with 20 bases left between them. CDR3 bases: TGTGCCACCCAGTTTGGGCTCTCTGGCGGAAACACCATATATTTT. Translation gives CATQFGLSGGNTIYF.

The CDR3: CATHMNGGNYGYTF. DNA for the CDR3: TGTGCCACCCATATGAACGGCGGAAACTATGGCTACACCTTC. The V gene is TRBV6-5, the J gene TRBJ1-2; no reliable D call. The CDR3 loop spans 14 amino acids. CDR1 is MNHEY, CDR2 SVGAGI, per germline. Deletions cut 10 bases from V and 2 bases from J, with 17 bases between.

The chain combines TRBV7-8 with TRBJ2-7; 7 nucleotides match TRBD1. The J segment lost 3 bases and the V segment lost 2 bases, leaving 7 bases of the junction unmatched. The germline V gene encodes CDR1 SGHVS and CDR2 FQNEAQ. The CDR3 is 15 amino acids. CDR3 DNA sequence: TGTGCCAGCAGCTTATTCACAGGGGATGTCTACGAGCAGTACTTC. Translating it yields CASSLFTGDVYEQYF.

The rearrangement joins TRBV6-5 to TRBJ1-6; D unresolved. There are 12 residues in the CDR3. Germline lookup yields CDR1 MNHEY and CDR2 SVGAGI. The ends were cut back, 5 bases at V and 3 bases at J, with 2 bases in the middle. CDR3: CASSRYNSPLHF. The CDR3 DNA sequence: TGTGCCAGCAGTCGCTATAATTCACCCCTCCACTTT.